The 5 T cell receptor beta chains in this list originate from one sample, sequenced in a study of blood T cells in healthy people across ages. Primers used in a second PCR of about 7 to 12 cycles were a sample-barcoded 5' primer and a J-beta primer mix. TCRdb reanalysed the 5' RACE reads using MiXCR and keeps one entry per CDR3 protein. The table includes about 1,000,000 distinct CDR3 sequences, 40% to 55% detected once. Sequencing was done on a sample of blood. Receptors were obtained from an older woman in good health.

Comments on this clonotype: One junction end disagrees with the germline gene, perhaps due to a read error. The chain combines TRBV20-1 with TRBJ1-4; TRBD1 agrees at 7 bases. CDR3 length equals 14 residues. In germline, CDR1 is DFQATT, CDR2 SNEGSKA (reference sequence). The CDR3 loop reads CSAQGGNSNGKLFF. CDR3 nucleotide sequence: TGCAGTGCTCAGGGGGGGAATTCTAATGGAAAACTGTTTTTT.

The chain employs TRBV6-5 and TRBJ2-5, with 8 bases matching TRBD2. The J call may be faulty, since TRBJ2-7 better matches the DNA end. Per germline, CDR1 MNHEY and CDR2 SVGAGI. This CDR3 is 15 amino acids long. CDR3 in amino acids: CASSYRHGGAYEQYF. The CDR3 region has the DNA TGTGCCAGCAGTTACCGGCACGGGGGGGCCTACGAGCAGTACTTC.

This chain joins TRBV12-3 or TRBV12-4 and TRBJ2-1; the D is unclear. CDR3 length: 12 residues. V lost 3 bases and J 6 bases, leaving 6 bases between the germline ends. In DNA, the CDR3 is TGTGCCAGCAGTTTGTTTGCCAATGAGCAGTTCTTC. This encodes CASSLFANEQFF.

Notes on this clonotype: With a much larger clone just one base away, this may be a read error. The chain links TRBV5-1 to TRBJ2-5, with TRBD2 as a possible D gene (6 bases). The CDR3 runs to 14 residues. CDR1 is SGHRS and CDR2 is YFSETQ in the germline V gene. The CDR3 region has the DNA TGCACCAGCAGCTTGGAGGGAGGCCAAGAGACCCAGTACTTC. Translated, it gives CTSSLEGGQETQYF.

The chain combines TRBV7-8 with TRBJ2-1; D ambiguous. The CDR3 consists of 17 residues. From germline, CDR1 is SGHVS and CDR2 FQNEAQ. V lost 3 bases, J lost 6 bases, and 21 bases lay in between. CDR3 sequence: CASSLKPGPPEGNEQFF. The CDR3 nucleotides are TGTGCCAGCAGCTTGAAACCGGGCCCCCCTGAAGGCAATGAGCAGTTCTTC.